Sequencing of this TCR beta chain was carried out in a study of blood T cell repertoires in COVID-19. Turning to the study itself: Samples came from the United States, Italy and Spain, spanning acute and convalescent COVID-19. The analysed material was cDNA or gDNA that came from T cells, B-cell-depleted T cells, or PBMCs.

In the original workflow: Nucleated cell number was recorded as an estimate derived from reference gene primer amplification. The repertoire was sequenced with immunoSEQ multiplex PCR; TCRdb's copy has only in-frame clones and lacks some. Clonal size and the V and J genes are those of that table, whereas D and trimming came from the DNA. Among around 150,000 clones, around 80% were seen once, and the ten largest hold approximately 9%. The CDR3 runs 14 residues. The V gene lost 8 bases and the J gene lost 4 bases, with 12 bases spanning the gap. Germline V gene sequence: CDR1 MNHEY, CDR2 SMNVEV (reference sequence).

Sequencing was performed on peripheral blood. The chain carries TRBV27 and TRBJ1-6; the D is unclear. This receptor was identified in a woman of 80 years or more in a cohort sampled during active or convalescent COVID-19. CDR3 sequence reads: CASAREIYNSPLHF. The CDR3 region has the DNA TGTGCCAGCGCCCGGGAAATTTATAATTCACCCCTCCACTTT.